This T cell receptor (beta chain) was identified in a study of cytomegalovirus exposure and HLA in healthy donors. Trimming pared 7 bases from V and 5 bases from J, leaving 15 bases between. Germline V gene sequence: CDR1 MGHRA, CDR2 YSYEKL. The CDR3 is made up of 15 amino acids. PCR involved 60 Vbeta and 13 Jbeta primers. Libraries were prepared by immunoSEQ multiplex PCR; TCRdb keeps only in-frame clonotypes and omits some of them. This table holds about 92,000 clones. Study outcomes and limitations: The study reported that TCR beta sequences accurately predicted HLA-A and HLA-B alleles in most subjects. While the bulk of TCR sequences proved rare, some public TCRs turned up in many donors.

Among the donors, all were healthy bone marrow donors. These donors counted as nominally healthy when sampled, but unrecorded immune exposures were likely. As for this clone: Antigen unknown.

The origin of this receptor is a man aged 45 to 65 in good health and CMV-seropositive. Sequenced: PBMCs. The chain has TRBV4-1 and TRBJ1-6; D unclear. CDR3 nucleotide sequence: TGCGCCAGCACACCCGAACCGGGAGATAATTCACCCCTCCACTTT. Translated, it gives CASTPEPGDNSPLHF.